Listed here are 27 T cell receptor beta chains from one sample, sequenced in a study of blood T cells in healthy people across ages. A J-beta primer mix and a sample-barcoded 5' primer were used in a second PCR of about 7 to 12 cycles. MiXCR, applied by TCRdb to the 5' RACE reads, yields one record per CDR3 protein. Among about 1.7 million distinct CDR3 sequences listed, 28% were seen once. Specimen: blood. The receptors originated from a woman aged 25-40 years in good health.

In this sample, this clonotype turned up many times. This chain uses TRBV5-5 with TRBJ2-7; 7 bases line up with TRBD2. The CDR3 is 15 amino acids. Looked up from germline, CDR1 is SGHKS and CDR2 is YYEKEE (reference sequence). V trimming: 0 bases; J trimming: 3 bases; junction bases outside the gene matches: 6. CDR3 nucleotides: TGTGCCAGCAGCTTGGCGGGAAGGGAGGGCTACGAGCAGTACTTC. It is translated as CASSLAGREGYEQYF.

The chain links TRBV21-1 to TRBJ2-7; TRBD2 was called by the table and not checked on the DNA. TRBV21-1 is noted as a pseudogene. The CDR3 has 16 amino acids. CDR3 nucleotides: TGTGCCAGCAGCAAATGGTGTAGCGGGAGGTTCTACGAGCAGTACTTC. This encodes CASSKWCSGRFYEQYF.

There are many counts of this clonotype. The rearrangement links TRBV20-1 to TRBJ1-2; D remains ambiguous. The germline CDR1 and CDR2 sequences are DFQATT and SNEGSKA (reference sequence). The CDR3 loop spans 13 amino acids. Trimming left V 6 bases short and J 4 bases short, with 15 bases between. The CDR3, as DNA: TGCAGTGCCTCGCCGGAGGGTCCCTATGGCTACACCTTC. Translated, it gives CSASPEGPYGYTF.

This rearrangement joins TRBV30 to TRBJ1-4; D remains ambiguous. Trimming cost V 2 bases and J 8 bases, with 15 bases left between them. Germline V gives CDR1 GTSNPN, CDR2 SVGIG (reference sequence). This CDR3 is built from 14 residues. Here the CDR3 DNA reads TGTGCCTGGAGTACCTTAGGCCACGGCGAAAAACTGTTTTTT. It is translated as CAWSTLGHGEKLFF. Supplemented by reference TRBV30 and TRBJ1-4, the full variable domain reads SQTIHQWPATLVQPVGSPLSLECTVEGTSNPNLYWYRQAAGRGLQLLFYSVGIGQISSEVPQNLSASRPQDRQFILSSKKLLLSDSGFYLCAWSTLGHGEKLFFGSGTQLSVL.

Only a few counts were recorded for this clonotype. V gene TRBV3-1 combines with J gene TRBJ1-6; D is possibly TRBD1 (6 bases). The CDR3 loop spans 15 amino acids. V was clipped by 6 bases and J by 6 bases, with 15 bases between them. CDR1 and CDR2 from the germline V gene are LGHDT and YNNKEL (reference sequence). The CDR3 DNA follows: TGTGCCAGCAGTCAGGGGCCAGGGCCTAATTCACCCCTCCACTTT. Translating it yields CASSQGPGPNSPLHF.

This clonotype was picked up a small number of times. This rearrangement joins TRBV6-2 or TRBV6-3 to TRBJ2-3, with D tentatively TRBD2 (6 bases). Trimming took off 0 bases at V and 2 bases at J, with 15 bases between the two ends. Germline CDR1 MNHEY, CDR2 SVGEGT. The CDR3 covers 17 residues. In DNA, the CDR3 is TGTGCCAGCAGTTACTCCCTTACGGGAGTTCACACAGATACGCAGTATTTT. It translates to CASSYSLTGVHTDTQYF.

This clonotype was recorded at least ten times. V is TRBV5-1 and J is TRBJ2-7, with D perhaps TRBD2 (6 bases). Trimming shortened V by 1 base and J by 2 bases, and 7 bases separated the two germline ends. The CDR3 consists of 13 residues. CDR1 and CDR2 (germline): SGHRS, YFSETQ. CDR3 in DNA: TGCGCCAGCAGCTTGCGACTAGCCTACGAGCAGTACTTC. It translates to CASSLRLAYEQYF.

DNA of the CDR3: TGTGCCAGCAGGAAACACAGGGGGCAGTACTTC. Its protein is CASRKHRGQYF. The genes are TRBV28 and TRBJ2-7; 7 positions agree with TRBD1. The CDR3 covers 11 residues. V trimming: 6 bases; J trimming: 9 bases; junction bases outside the gene matches: 5. Germline CDR1 is MDHEN and CDR2 is SYDVKM.

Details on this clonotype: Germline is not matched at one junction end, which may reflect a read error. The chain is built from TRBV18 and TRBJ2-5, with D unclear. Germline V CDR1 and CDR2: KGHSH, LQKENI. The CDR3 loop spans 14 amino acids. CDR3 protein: CTSSPDISRETQYF. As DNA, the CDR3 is TGTACCAGCTCACCCGACATATCCCGGGAGACCCAGTACTTC.

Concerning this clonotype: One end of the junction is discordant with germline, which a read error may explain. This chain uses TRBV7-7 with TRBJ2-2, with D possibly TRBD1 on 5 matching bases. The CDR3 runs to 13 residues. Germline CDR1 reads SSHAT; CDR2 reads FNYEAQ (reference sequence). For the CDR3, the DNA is TGTGCCTGCAGCTTATCAGGGTCCGGGGAGCTGTTTTTT. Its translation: CACSLSGSGELFF.

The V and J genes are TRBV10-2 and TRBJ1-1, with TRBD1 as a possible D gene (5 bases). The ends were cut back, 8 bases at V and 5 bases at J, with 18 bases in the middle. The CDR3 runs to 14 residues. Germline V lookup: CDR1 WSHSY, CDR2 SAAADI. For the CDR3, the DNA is TGCGCCAGCGGCCCGGGGGGTCGAAGGACTGAAGCTTTCTTT. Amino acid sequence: CASGPGGRRTEAFF.

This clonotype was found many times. This CDR3 is CASSLMEGSYEQYF. CDR3 sequence (DNA): TGTGCCAGCAGCTTAATGGAGGGATCCTACGAGCAGTACTTC. The chain couples TRBV7-9 to TRBJ2-7; D might be TRBD2 (6 bases). CDR1 and CDR2 from the germline V gene are SEHNR and FQNEAQ (reference sequence). V was clipped by 2 bases and J by 1 base, with 9 bases between them. CDR3 size: 14 residues.

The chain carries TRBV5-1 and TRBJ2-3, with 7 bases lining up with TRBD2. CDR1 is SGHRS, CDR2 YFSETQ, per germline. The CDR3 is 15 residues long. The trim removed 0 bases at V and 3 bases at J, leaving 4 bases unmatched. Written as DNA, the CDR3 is TGCGCCAGCAGCTTGGGCACTAGCGAGACAGATACGCAGTATTTT. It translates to CASSLGTSETDTQYF. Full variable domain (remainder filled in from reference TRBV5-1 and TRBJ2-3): KAGVTQTPRYLIKTRGQQVTLSCSPISGHRSVSWYQQTPGQGLQFLFEYFSETQRNKGNFPGRFSGRQFSNSRSEMNVSTLELGDSALYLCASSLGTSETDTQYFGPGTRLTVL.

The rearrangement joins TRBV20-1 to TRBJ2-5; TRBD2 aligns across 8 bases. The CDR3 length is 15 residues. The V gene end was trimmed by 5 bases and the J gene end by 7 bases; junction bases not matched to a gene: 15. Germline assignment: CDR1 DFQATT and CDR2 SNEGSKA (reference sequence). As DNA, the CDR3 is TGCAGTGCTCAAACGCCGGGACTAGTAGATTGGACCCAGTACTTC. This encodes CSAQTPGLVDWTQYF.

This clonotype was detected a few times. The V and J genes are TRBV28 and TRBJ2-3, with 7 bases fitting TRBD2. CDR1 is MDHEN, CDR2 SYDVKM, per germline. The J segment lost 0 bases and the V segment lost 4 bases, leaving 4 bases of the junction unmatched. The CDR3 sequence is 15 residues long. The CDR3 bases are TGTGCCAGCAGTTCGGGCGGGAGTAGCACAGATACGCAGTATTTT. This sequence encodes CASSSGGSSTDTQYF.

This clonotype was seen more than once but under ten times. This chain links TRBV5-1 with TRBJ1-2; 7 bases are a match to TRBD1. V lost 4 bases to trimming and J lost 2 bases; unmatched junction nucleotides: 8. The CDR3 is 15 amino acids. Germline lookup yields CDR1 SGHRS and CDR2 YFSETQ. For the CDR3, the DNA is TGCGCCAGCAGCCCCGGCACAGGGGTAAACTATGGCTACACCTTC. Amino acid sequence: CASSPGTGVNYGYTF. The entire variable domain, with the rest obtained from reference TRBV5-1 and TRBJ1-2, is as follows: KAGVTQTPRYLIKTRGQQVTLSCSPISGHRSVSWYQQTPGQGLQFLFEYFSETQRNKGNFPGRFSGRQFSNSRSEMNVSTLELGDSALYLCASSPGTGVNYGYTFGSGTRLTVV.

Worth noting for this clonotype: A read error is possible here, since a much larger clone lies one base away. The CDR3 nucleotides are TGTGCCAGCTCACCTTGGCCAACGGGACAGGAGACCTACGAGCAGTACTTC. Amino acids: CASSPWPTGQETYEQYF. The V and J genes are TRBV18 and TRBJ2-7; 8 bases agree with TRBD1. The CDR3 length is 17 residues. Trimming took 3 bases from V and 2 from J; bases not matched to a gene: 12. CDR1 KGHSH and CDR2 LQKENI come from the germline V gene.

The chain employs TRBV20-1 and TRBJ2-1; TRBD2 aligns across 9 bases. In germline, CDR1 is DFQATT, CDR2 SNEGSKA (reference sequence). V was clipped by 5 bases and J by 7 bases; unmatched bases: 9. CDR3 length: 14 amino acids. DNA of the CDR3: TGCAGTGCTTCCCCCCTAGCGGGACGGAATGAGCAGTTCTTC. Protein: CSASPLAGRNEQFF.

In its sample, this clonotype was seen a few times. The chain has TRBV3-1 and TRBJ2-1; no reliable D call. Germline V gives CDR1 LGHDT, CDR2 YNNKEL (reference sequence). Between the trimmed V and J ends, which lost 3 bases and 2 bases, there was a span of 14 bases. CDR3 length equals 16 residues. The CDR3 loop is CASSHVGRVPYNEQFF. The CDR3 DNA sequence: TGTGCCAGCAGCCATGTCGGTCGTGTTCCCTACAATGAGCAGTTCTTC.

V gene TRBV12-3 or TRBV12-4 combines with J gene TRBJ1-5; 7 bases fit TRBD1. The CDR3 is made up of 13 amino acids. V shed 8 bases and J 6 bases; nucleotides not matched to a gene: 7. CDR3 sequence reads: CASGRGQSQPQHF. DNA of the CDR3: TGTGCCAGCGGTAGGGGGCAAAGTCAGCCCCAGCATTTT.

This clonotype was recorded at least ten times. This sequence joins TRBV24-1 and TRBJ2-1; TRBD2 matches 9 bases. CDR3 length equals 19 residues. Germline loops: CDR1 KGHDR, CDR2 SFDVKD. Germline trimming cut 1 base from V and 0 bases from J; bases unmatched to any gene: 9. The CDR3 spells CATSDLSLAGTSSYNEQFF. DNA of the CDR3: TGTGCCACCAGTGATTTAAGCCTAGCGGGGACCTCCTCCTACAATGAGCAGTTCTTC.

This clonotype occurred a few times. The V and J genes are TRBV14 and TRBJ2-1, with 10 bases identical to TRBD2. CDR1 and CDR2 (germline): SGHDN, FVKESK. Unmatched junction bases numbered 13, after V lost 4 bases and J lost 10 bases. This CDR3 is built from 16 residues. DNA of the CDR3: TGTGCCAGCAGCCGCCTTATGACTAGCGGGTCTTGGGAGCAGTTCTTC. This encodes CASSRLMTSGSWEQFF.

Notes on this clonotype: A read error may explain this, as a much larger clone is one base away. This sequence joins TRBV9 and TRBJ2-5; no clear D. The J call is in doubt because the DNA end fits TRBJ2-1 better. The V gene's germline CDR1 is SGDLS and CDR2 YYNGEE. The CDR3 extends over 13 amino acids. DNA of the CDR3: TGTGCCAGCAGCGGTCTGTACCAAGAGACCCAGTTCTTC. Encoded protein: CASSGLYQETQFF.

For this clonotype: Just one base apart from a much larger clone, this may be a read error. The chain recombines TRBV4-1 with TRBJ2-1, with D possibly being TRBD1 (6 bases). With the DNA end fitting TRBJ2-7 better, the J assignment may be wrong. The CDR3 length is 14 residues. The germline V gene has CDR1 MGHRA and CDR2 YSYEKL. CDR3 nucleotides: TGCGCCAGCAGTCGTACGTGGGACACCTACGAGCAGTACTTC. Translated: CASSRTWDTYEQYF.

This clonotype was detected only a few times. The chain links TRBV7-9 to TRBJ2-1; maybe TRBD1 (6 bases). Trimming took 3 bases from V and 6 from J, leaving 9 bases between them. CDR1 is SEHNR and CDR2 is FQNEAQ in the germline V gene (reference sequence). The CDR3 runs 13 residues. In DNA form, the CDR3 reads TGTGCCAGCAGCTTCCAACAGGGCAATGAGCAGTTCTTC. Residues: CASSFQQGNEQFF.

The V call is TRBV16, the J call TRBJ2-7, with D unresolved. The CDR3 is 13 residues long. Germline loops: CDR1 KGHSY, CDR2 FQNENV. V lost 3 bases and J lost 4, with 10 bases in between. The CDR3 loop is CASSQGNRYEQYF. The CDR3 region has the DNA TGTGCCAGCAGCCAGGGGAACAGATACGAGCAGTACTTC.

The CDR3 loop is CASSSAGTLNTEAFF. CDR3 nucleotides: TGTGCCAGCAGCTCGGCCGGGACACTGAACACTGAAGCTTTCTTT. The chain recombines TRBV7-9 with TRBJ1-1; possibly TRBD1 for D (6 bases). The V end lost 4 bases, the J end lost 0 bases, and 12 bases lay between the germline ends. CDR1 SEHNR and CDR2 FQNEAQ come from the germline V gene (reference sequence). The length of the CDR3 is 15 residues.